This T cell receptor beta chain emerged from a study of blood T cell repertoires in COVID-19. Study-wide background: Whether acute or convalescent, the COVID-19 samples came from the United States, Italy and Spain. PBMCs, B-cell-depleted T cells, or T cells were the source of the cDNA or gDNA that made up the material.

The authors' processing: Amplification from reference gene primers served as the basis for estimated nucleated cell counts. Clones were read by immunoSEQ multiplex PCR, and TCRdb kept only the in-frame ones, dropping some. D and trimming come from the DNA, and the V and J calls and clone size come from that table. The repertoire holds 90,000 to 120,000 clones, with 70% to 90% as singletons. This CDR3 has 13 residues. Germline assignment: CDR1 SNHLY and CDR2 FYNNEI. V shed 0 bases and J shed 4 bases, with 6 bases lying between them. The chain carries TRBV2 and TRBJ1-1; no definite D call. The source is a human donor in a cohort sampled during active COVID-19. Sequenced: peripheral blood. The CDR3 loop is CASSEARSTEAFF. The CDR3 DNA reads TGTGCCAGCAGTGAAGCGCGAAGCACTGAAGCTTTCTTT.